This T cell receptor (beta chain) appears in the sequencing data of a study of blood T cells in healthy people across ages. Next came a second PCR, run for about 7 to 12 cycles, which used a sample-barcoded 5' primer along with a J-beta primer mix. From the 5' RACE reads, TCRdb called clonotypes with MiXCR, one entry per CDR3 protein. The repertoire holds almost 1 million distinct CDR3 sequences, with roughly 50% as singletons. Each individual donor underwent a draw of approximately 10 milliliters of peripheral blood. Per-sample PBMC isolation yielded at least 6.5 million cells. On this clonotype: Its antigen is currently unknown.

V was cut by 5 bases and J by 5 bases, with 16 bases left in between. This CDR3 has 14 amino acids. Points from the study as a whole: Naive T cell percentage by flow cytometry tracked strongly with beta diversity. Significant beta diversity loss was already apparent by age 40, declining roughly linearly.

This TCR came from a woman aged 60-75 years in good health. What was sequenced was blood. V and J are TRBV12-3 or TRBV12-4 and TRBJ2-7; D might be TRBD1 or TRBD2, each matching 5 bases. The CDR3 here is CASSGGHSRDEQYF. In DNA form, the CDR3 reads TGTGCCAGCAGTGGGGGTCATTCTCGGGACGAGCAGTACTTC.